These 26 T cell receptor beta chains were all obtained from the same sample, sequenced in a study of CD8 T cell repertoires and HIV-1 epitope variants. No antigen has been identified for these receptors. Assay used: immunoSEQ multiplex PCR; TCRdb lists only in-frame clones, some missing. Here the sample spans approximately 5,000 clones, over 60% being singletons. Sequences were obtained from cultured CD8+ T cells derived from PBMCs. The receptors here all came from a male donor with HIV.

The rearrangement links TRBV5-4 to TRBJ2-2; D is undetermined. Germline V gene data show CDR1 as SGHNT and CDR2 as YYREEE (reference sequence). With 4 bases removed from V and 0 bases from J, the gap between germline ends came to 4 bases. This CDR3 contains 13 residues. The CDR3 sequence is CASSPANTGELFF. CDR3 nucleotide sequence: TGTGCCAGCAGCCCCGCGAACACCGGGGAGCTGTTTTTT. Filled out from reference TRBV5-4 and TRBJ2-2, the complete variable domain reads ETGVTQSPTHLIKTRGQQVTLRCSSQSGHNTVSWYQQALGQGPQFIFQYYREEENGRGNFPPRFSGLQFPNYSSELNVNALELDDSALYLCASSPANTGELFFGEGSRLTVL.

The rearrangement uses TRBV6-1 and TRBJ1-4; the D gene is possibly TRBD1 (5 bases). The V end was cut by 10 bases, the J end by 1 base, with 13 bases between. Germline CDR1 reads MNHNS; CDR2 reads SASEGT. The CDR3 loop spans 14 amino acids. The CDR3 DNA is TGTGCCACCTGGGAGAGGGGAACTAATGAAAAACTGTTTTTT. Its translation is CATWERGTNEKLFF.

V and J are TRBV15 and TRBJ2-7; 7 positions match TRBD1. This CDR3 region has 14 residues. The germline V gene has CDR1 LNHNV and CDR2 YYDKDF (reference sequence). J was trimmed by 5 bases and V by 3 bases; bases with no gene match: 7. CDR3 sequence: CATSSGEGANEQYF. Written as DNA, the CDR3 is TGTGCCACCAGCAGCGGAGAGGGGGCGAACGAGCAGTACTTC.

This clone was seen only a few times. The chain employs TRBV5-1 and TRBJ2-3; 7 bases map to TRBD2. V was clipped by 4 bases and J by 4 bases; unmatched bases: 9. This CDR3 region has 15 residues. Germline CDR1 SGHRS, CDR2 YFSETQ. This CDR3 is CASSAGTTGADTQYF. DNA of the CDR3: TGCGCCAGCAGCGCCGGGACTACCGGTGCAGATACGCAGTATTTT.

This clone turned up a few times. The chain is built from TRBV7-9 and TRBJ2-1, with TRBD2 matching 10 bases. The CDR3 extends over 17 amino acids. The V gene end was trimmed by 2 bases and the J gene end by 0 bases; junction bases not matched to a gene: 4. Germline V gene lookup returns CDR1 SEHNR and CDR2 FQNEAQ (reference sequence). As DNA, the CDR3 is TGTGCCAGCAGCTTAATAGCGGGGGGTGGCTCCTACAATGAGCAGTTCTTC. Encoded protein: CASSLIAGGGSYNEQFF.

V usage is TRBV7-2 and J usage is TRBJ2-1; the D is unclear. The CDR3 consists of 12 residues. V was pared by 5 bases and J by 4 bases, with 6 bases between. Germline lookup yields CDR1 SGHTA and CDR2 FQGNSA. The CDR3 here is CASSLAYNEQFF. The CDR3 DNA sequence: TGTGCCAGCAGCCTCGCGTACAATGAGCAGTTCTTC.

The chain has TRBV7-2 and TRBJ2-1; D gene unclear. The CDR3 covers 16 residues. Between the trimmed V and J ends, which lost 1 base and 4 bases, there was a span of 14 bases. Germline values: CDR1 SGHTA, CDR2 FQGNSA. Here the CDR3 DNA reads TGTGCCAGCAGCTTAGTCTCCAGTTCCCGTTACAATGAGCAGTTCTTC. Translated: CASSLVSSSRYNEQFF.

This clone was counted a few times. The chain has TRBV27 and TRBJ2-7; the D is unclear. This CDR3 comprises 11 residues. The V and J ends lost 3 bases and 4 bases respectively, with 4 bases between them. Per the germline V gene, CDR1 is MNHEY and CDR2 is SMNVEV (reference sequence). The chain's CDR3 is CASSLGYEQYF. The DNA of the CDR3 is TGTGCCAGCAGTTTGGGGTACGAGCAGTACTTC.

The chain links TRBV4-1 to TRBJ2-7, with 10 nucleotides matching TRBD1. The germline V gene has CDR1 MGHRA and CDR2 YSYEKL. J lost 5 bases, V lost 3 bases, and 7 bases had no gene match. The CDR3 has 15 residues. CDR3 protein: CASSQAGTGAHEQYF. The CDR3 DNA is TGCGCCAGCAGCCAGGCCGGGACAGGGGCCCACGAGCAGTACTTC.

CDR3 protein: CASSSEDRGLGMNTEAFF. The CDR3 region has the DNA TGCGCCAGCAGCTCGGAAGACAGGGGTTTGGGGATGAACACTGAAGCTTTCTTT. The genes are TRBV5-1 and TRBJ1-1; 8 positions match TRBD1. CDR3 length: 18 residues. The V segment lost 3 bases and the J segment 0 bases; nucleotides outside the gene matches: 13. Germline CDR1 and CDR2: SGHRS and YFSETQ.

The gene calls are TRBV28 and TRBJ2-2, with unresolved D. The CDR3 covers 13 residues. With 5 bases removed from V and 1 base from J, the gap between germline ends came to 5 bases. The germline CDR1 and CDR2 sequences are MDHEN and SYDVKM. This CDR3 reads CASSQLNTGELFF. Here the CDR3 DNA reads TGTGCCAGCAGTCAGTTGAACACCGGGGAGCTGTTTTTT.

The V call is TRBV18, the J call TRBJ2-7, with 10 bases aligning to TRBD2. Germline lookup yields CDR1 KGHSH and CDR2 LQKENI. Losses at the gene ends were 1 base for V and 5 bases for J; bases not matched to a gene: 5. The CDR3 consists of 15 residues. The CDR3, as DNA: TGTGCCAGCTCACCACTGGTCCTAGCGGGGGACGAGCAGTACTTC. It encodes CASSPLVLAGDEQYF.

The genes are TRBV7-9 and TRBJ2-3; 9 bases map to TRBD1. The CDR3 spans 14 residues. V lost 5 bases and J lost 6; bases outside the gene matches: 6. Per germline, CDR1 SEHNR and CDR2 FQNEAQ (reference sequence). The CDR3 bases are TGTGCCAGCAGCATTACAGGGGGCGGGGATACGCAGTATTTT. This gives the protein CASSITGGGDTQYF.

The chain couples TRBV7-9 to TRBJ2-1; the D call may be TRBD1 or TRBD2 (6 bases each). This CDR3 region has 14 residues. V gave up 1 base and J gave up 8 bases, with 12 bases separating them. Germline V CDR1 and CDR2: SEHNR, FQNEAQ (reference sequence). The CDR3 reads CASSLVGASDEQFF. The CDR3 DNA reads TGTGCCAGCAGCTTAGTGGGGGCTAGCGATGAGCAGTTCTTC.

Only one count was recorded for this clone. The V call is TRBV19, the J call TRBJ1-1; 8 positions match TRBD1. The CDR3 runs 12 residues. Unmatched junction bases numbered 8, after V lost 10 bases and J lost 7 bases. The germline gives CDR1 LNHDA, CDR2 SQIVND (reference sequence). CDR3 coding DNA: TGTGCCACCAGGACAGGGTTGGTTGAAGCTTTCTTT. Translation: CATRTGLVEAFF.

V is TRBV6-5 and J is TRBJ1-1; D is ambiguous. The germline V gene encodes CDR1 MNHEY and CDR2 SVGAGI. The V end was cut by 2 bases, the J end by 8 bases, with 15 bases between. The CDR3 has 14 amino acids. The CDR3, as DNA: TGTGCCAGCAGTTACGGGCTAGGCGGGGTCGAAGCTTTCTTT. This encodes CASSYGLGGVEAFF.

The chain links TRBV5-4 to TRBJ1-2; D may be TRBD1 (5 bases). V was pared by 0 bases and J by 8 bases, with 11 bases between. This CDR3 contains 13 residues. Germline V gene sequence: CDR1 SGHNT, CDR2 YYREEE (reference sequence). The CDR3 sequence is CASSLERGWGYTF. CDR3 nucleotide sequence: TGTGCCAGCAGCTTGGAGAGGGGATGGGGCTACACCTTC. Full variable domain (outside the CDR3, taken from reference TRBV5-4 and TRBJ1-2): ETGVTQSPTHLIKTRGQQVTLRCSSQSGHNTVSWYQQALGQGPQFIFQYYREEENGRGNFPPRFSGLQFPNYSSELNVNALELDDSALYLCASSLERGWGYTFGSGTRLTVV.

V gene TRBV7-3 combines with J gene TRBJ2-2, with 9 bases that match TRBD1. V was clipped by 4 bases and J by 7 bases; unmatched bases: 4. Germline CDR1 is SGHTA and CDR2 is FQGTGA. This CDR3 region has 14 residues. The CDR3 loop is CASSSGQGIGELFF. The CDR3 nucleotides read TGTGCCAGCAGCTCTGGACAGGGGATCGGGGAGCTGTTTTTT.

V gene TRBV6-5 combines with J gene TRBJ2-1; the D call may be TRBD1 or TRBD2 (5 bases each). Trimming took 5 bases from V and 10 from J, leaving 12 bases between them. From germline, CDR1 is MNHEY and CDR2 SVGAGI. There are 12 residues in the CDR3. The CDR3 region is CASSPGGGEQFF. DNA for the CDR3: TGTGCCAGCAGTCCTGGGGGTGGCGAGCAGTTCTTC.

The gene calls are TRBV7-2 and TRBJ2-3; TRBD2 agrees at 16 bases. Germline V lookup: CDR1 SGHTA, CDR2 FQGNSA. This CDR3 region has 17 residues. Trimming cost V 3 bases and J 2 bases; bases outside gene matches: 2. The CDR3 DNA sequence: TGTGCCAGCAGCTTGGGACTAGCGGGAGGGCCCACAGATACGCAGTATTTT. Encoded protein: CASSLGLAGGPTDTQYF.

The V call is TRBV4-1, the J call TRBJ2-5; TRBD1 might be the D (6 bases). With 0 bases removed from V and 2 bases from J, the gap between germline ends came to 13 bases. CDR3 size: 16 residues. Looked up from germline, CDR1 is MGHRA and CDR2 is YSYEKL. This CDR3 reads CASSQDRGQEQETQYF. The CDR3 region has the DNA TGCGCCAGCAGCCAAGATAGGGGACAAGAACAAGAGACCCAGTACTTC.

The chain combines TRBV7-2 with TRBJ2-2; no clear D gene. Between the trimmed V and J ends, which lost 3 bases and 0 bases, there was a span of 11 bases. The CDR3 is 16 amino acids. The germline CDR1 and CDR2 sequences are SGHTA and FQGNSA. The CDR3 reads CASSFGIGPNTGELFF. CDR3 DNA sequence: TGTGCCAGCAGCTTTGGTATCGGGCCGAACACCGGGGAGCTGTTTTTT.

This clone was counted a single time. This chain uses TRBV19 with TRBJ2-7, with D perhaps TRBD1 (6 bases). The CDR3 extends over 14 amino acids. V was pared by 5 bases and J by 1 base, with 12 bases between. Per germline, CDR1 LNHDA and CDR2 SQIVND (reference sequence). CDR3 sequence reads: CASSPWTDSYEQYF. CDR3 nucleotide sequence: TGTGCCAGTAGTCCGTGGACAGATTCCTACGAGCAGTACTTC.

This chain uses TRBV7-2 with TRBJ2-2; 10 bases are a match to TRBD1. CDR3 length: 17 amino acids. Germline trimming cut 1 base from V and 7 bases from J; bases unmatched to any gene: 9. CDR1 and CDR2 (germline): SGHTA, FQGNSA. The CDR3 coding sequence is TGTGCCAGCAGCTTAGAAGCGACAGGGGGCGGTGGCGGGGAGCTGTTTTTT. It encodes CASSLEATGGGGGELFF.

The CDR3 is CASSPTSTSSYNEQFF. CDR3 in DNA: TGTGCCAGCAGCCCTACTAGCACGAGCTCCTACAATGAGCAGTTCTTC. The rearrangement joins TRBV5-6 to TRBJ2-1; a possible D gene is TRBD2 (6 bases). CDR3 length: 16 amino acids. CDR1 SGHDT and CDR2 YYEEEE come from the germline V gene. V was pared by 4 bases and J by 0 bases, with 14 bases between.

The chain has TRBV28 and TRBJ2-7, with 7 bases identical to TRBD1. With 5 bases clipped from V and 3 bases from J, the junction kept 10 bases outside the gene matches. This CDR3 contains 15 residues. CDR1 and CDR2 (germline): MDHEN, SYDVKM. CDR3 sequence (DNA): TGTGCCAGCAGTCAAACCGGGACAGACCTCTACGAGCAGTACTTC. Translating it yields CASSQTGTDLYEQYF.